Listed below are T cell receptor beta chains from one sample, sequenced in a study of cytomegalovirus exposure and HLA in healthy donors. Sequenced by immunoSEQ multiplex PCR; TCRdb stores in-frame clones only, minus some. The data show 120,000 to 150,000 clones, with roughly 80% seen just once and 2.9% held by the top ten. Sequencing was carried out using PBMCs. These receptor sequences come from a woman in her twenties or thirties in good health and CMV-seronegative. Each CDR3 is given with its conserved first and last residue. A D gene is named only where the DNA matches it firmly. Size is stated for part of the rows, as once, few or many counts, or as a class when the clone is expanded.

abundance,d_gene,j_gene,v_gene,CDR3aa
NA,TRBD1,TRBJ2-3,TRBV6-6,CASSQGQSTDTQYF
NA,TRBD2,TRBJ2-3,TRBV2,CASGIPSGGTDTQYF
few,TRBD1,TRBJ1-1,TRBV6-5,CASSYSYRGNTEAFF
NA,NA,TRBJ2-1,TRBV4-1,CASSPRDLPLNEQFF
NA,NA,TRBJ1-2,TRBV18,CASSPLAEANYGYTF
NA,TRBD1,TRBJ2-1,TRBV13,CASSQRTFGTGYNEQFF
NA,NA,TRBJ1-2,TRBV10-2,CASSEGRGTGGYTF
NA,NA,TRBJ2-4,TRBV4-2,CASSQELSRVGIQYF
NA,NA,TRBJ1-3,TRBV9,CASSPTTSGNTIYF
NA,TRBD1,TRBJ2-7,TRBV19,CASSTPQGQGAEQYF
NA,NA,TRBJ2-1,TRBV5-1,CASSSPSYNEQFF